These 16 T cell receptor beta chains were all obtained from the same sample, sequenced in a study of PD-1 blockade in classical Hodgkin lymphoma. Sequencing used immunoSEQ multiplex PCR; TCRdb keeps in-frame clones, though not all of them. The data show under 25,000 clones, over 65% seen once. Each patient experienced a relapse that followed autologous stem cell transplantation, and brentuximab vedotin exposure varied. This specimen was peripheral blood mononuclear cells (PBMCs), taken before the second cycle of nivolumab. The receptor source for this set is a human donor with classical Hodgkin lymphoma.

The chain is built from TRBV6-6 and TRBJ1-1; tentative D call: TRBD1 (6 bases). The CDR3 runs to 12 residues. CDR1 is MNHNY and CDR2 is SVGAGI in the germline V gene (reference sequence). With 6 bases removed from V and 6 bases from J, the gap between germline ends came to 11 bases. DNA of the CDR3: TGTGCCAGCAGAAGACAGGAGGCTGAAGCTTTCTTT. Amino acid sequence: CASRRQEAEAFF.

The chain combines TRBV18 with TRBJ2-1; 8 bases are a match to TRBD1. Germline loops: CDR1 KGHSH, CDR2 LQKENI. The trim removed 10 bases at V and 0 bases at J, leaving 8 bases unmatched. This CDR3 comprises 15 residues. CDR3 DNA sequence: TGTGCCACATCGACAGGGGACCCCTCCTACAATGAGCAGTTCTTC. Residues: CATSTGDPSYNEQFF. Complete variable domain (other parts from reference TRBV18 and TRBJ2-1): NAGVMQNPRHLVRRRGQEARLRCSPMKGHSHVYWYRQLPEEGLKFMVYLQKENIIDESGMPKERFSAEFPKEGPSILRIQQVVRGDSAAYFCATSTGDPSYNEQFFGPGTRLTVL.

The V and J genes are TRBV7-8 and TRBJ2-7, with TRBD2 matching over 7 bases. Germline trimming cut 5 bases from V and 4 bases from J; bases unmatched to any gene: 8. Germline CDR1 reads SGHVS; CDR2 reads FQNEAQ. This CDR3 spans 14 amino acids. The CDR3, as DNA: TGTGCCAGCAGCCTTCCTAGCGGATCGTACGAGCAGTACTTC. Encoded protein: CASSLPSGSYEQYF.

The table lists this clone with a few counts. V usage is TRBV4-3 and J usage is TRBJ2-6; 7 positions agree with TRBD1. The CDR3 has 15 amino acids. Germline CDR1 is LGHNA and CDR2 is YSLEER. The V and J ends lost 4 bases and 6 bases, in that order; junction bases with no gene match: 6. CDR3 sequence: CASSPRQGKANVLTF. CDR3 coding DNA: TGCGCCAGCAGCCCGCGACAGGGCAAGGCCAACGTCCTGACTTTC.

This clone was seen only once. The chain combines TRBV27 with TRBJ2-2; no definite D call. V gave up 5 bases and J gave up 6 bases, with 19 bases separating them. The germline gives CDR1 MNHEY, CDR2 SMNVEV (reference sequence). The CDR3 length is 16 residues. CDR3 sequence: CASSPRSATLSGELFF. The CDR3 DNA sequence: TGTGCCAGCAGTCCACGGTCCGCAACACTGTCCGGGGAGCTGTTTTTT.

The rearrangement links TRBV11-3 to TRBJ2-3, with 7 nucleotides matching TRBD2. The germline V gene has CDR1 SGHNT and CDR2 YENEEA. This CDR3 is built from 16 residues. Germline trimming cut 1 base from V and 0 bases from J; bases unmatched to any gene: 4. Here the CDR3 DNA reads TGTGCCAGCAGCTTAGGTCTAGCGGACAGCACAGATACGCAGTATTTT. Translated: CASSLGLADSTDTQYF.

This clone was detected a few times. The chain combines TRBV29-1 with TRBJ2-3; D unclear. Germline CDR1 and CDR2: SQVTM and ANQGSEA. The germline V and J ends were trimmed by 3 bases and 2 bases, with 9 bases remaining between them. This CDR3 region has 13 residues. In DNA form, the CDR3 reads TGCAGCGTTGATTACAGCAACACAGATACGCAGTATTTT. It specifies CSVDYSNTDTQYF.

The V gene is TRBV2, the J gene TRBJ1-3; perhaps TRBD1 as D (5 bases). V was pared by 3 bases and J by 4 bases, with 10 bases between. The CDR3 sequence is 14 residues long. In germline, CDR1 is SNHLY, CDR2 FYNNEI. The chain's CDR3 is CASSDPGTGNTIYF. The CDR3 DNA sequence: TGTGCCAGCAGTGACCCGGGGACCGGAAACACCATATATTTT. Supplemented by reference TRBV2 and TRBJ1-3, the full variable domain reads EPEVTQTPSHQVTQMGQEVILRCVPISNHLYFYWYRQILGQKVEFLVSFYNNEISEKSEIFDDQFSVERPDGSNFTLKIRSTKLEDSAMYFCASSDPGTGNTIYFGEGSWLTVV.

The chain carries TRBV6-5 and TRBJ2-4; the match to TRBD1 covers 7 bases. The trim removed 6 bases at V and 6 bases at J, leaving 8 bases unmatched. This CDR3 is 14 amino acids long. Germline V gives CDR1 MNHEY, CDR2 SVGAGI. The DNA for the CDR3 is TGTGCCAGCAGCCCAACAGGGGTAACAAACATTCAGTACTTC. Translation: CASSPTGVTNIQYF.

CDR3 protein: CASSSTGQTYGYTF. CDR3 DNA sequence: TGCGCCAGCAGCTCTACGGGACAGACTTATGGCTACACCTTC. The rearrangement joins TRBV5-1 to TRBJ1-2; 7 nucleotides match TRBD1. This CDR3 has 14 amino acids. Germline assignment: CDR1 SGHRS and CDR2 YFSETQ. Trimming cost V 3 bases and J 5 bases; bases outside gene matches: 7.

The rearrangement joins TRBV6-6 to TRBJ1-1; D is perhaps TRBD1 (5 bases). This CDR3 is built from 14 residues. Between the trimmed V and J ends, which lost 7 bases and 0 bases, there was a span of 12 bases. Germline V lookup: CDR1 MNHNY, CDR2 SVGAGI (reference sequence). This CDR3 is CASIGRVLNTEAFF. The CDR3 DNA sequence: TGTGCCAGCATCGGCAGGGTTTTGAACACTGAAGCTTTCTTT.

The CDR3 region has the DNA TGCGCCAGCGCACTTACGGGGGAGGAGGATTCACCCCTCCACTTT. This translates into CASALTGEEDSPLHF. V is TRBV4-1 and J is TRBJ1-6, with D maybe TRBD1 (5 bases). CDR3 length: 15 amino acids. Germline V lookup: CDR1 MGHRA, CDR2 YSYEKL. Trimming stripped 8 bases from V and 8 bases from J, with 19 bases between.

CDR3 loop: CATPRTVNEKLFF. The CDR3 DNA follows: TGTGCCACCCCAAGGACGGTTAATGAAAAACTGTTTTTT. The chain joins TRBV15 to TRBJ1-4; D uncertain. V lost 8 bases and J 4 bases, leaving 11 bases between the germline ends. Germline V CDR1 and CDR2: LNHNV, YYDKDF (reference sequence). This CDR3 is built from 13 residues. Full variable domain (remainder filled in from reference TRBV15 and TRBJ1-4): DAMVIQNPRYQVTQFGKPVTLSCSQTLNHNVMYWYQQKSSQAPKLLFHYYDKDFNNEADTPDNFQSRRPNTSFCFLDIRSPGLGDTAMYLCATPRTVNEKLFFGSGTQLSVL.

The chain employs TRBV27 and TRBJ1-2, with D possibly matching TRBD1 (5 bases). Deletions cut 5 bases from V and 5 bases from J, with 18 bases between. This CDR3 has 15 amino acids. CDR1 MNHEY and CDR2 SMNVEV come from the germline V gene (reference sequence). DNA for the CDR3: TGTGCCAGCAGTCACGGGACGGAGCCGTTTTATGGCTACACCTTC. It encodes CASSHGTEPFYGYTF.

The J gene is TRBJ2-3, the V gene TRBV6-5; possibly TRBD1 for D (6 bases). V was cut by 6 bases and J by 7 bases, with 11 bases left in between. CDR1 and CDR2 from the germline V gene are MNHEY and SVGAGI. CDR3 size: 12 residues. The CDR3 DNA follows: TGTGCCAGCAGGAGGGACACCAATACGCAGTATTTT. Its translation is CASRRDTNTQYF.

The chain joins TRBV6-5 to TRBJ1-3, with D possibly being TRBD1 (6 bases). The CDR3 extends over 15 amino acids. The germline V gene encodes CDR1 MNHEY and CDR2 SVGAGI. Deletions cut 0 bases from V and 2 bases from J, with 8 bases between. The CDR3 loop is CASSYSAGAGNTIYF. The DNA of the CDR3 is TGTGCCAGCAGTTACTCTGCAGGGGCTGGAAACACCATATATTTT.